This T cell receptor beta chain appears in the sequencing data of a study of shared clonotypes between healthy human individuals (dated by TCRdb to 2020 to 2022). Background on the whole study: The cohort included a few men and a couple of women between 18 and 49 years of age. To increase sequencing depth and limit assay-specific biases, different laboratories used diverse techniques to prepare libraries and sequence TCR repertoires. Leukapheresis yielded between about 0.9 and 8.9 billion PBMCs per donor. To estimate repertoire size and how much clonotype sharing occurs between individuals, the study deeply sequenced the blood TCR repertoires of a handful of healthy adults. Per donor, three plates each were used for CD4 naive and CD4 memory, two for CD8 naive, and one for CD8 memory. What the research found in general, with its limitations: The small number of donors limited the genetic and exposure-history diversity represented. Rarefaction of sorted-subset datasets indicated incomplete sequencing despite the large sequencing depth. Higher generation probabilities were observed for clonotypes shared by all four sorted-subset donors than for non-shared clonotypes. Naive subsets generally had larger estimated clonotype richness than memory subsets did. Pairwise subsampling led to the expectation that sequencing depth would affect the degree of clonotype sharing among donors. Only blood was sampled, and tissue TCR repertoires likely differ from those in blood. Across a few donors, approximately 4.9% of naive CD4, over 3% of naive CD8, around 2.1% of memory CD4, and under 0.45% of memory CD8 clonotypes were shared.

Healthy HIV-negative adults with no recently reported acute infections or vaccinations were included as donors. Every donor was a Caucasian adult residing in Nashville, Tennessee, USA. CD4+ T cells were enriched through magnetic negative selection, after which naive cells were positively selected on CD45RA and the remaining negative fraction served as the memory subset. Blood was collected by leukapheresis, and PBMCs were isolated by Ficoll-Histopaque density gradient centrifugation and then cryopreserved in liquid nitrogen vapor phase. Analytical flow cytometry was used to check the purity and quantity of each magnetically sorted T cell population. Genomic DNA was isolated from every sorted fraction and measured by UV absorbance on a Nanodrop 2000c. Using the deep immunoSEQ assay, multiplex PCR amplified TCR CDR3 regions from genomic DNA. Extracted genomic DNA from each cell subset was distributed evenly across all wells of several immunoSEQ 96-well plates, and each plate was treated as a replicate. For sorted subsets, roughly 200 ng of genomic DNA, equivalent to 30,000 or so T cell genomes, went into each replicate PCR. The purified libraries were quantified using a Qubit 3.0 fluorometer, sized with a Bioanalyzer 2100, and then quantified again using the KAPA Library Quantification kit. Every immunoSEQ 96-well plate was sequenced on a separate single-read 150-cycle Illumina NextSeq 550 flow cell. On the study's bioinformatics: The immunoSEQ output contained only junctional sequences without quality scores, so filtering could not match that applied to full-length reads. To assign V/J genes and CDR3, sequences were annotated against IMGT germline references using PyIR, a Python wrapper for IgBLAST v1.9. Reads were filtered out if the reads had weak V/J assignments (E-value above 1e-6), no CDR3, stop codons, out-of-frame junctions, or ambiguous translated residues. A V3J clonotype was defined by an identical inferred V gene, J gene, and CDR3 amino acid sequence. Percentage overlap between repertoires was computed as shared unique clonotypes divided by the size of the smaller repertoire. Repertoire richness was assessed with RTK rarefaction, the Chao1 estimator, and Recon v2.1 estimates of unobserved clonotypes. Generation probabilities for all TCRbeta clonotypes obtained by the gDNA method from a few donors were computed using OLGA. This immuneACCESS table, as held by TCRdb, lists in-frame sequences with V and J called but not all clones. Of the missing ones, under half trace to an unresolved V gene in checked studies; the others have no known cause. V and J calls and clone size are copied from that table; D and trimming were computed from the DNA. The sample has a few million clones on record, approximately 95% of them singletons. The top ten constitute 0.35% to 0.45% of the sample.

This clone was observed once. Its antigen is unknown. Per-base quality was not reported, and no clone a single base away is much larger than it. The source material was naive CD4+ T cells from PBMCs. The cell subset or site label on this specimen signifies: CD45RA+ positively selected. The source of this sequence is a man younger than 30 in good health. Some clones in this sample may be carry-over from other donors' samples.

This receptor carries the CDR3 CASSETGQGPWGDGYTF. The base sequence is TGTGCCAGCAGTGAAACGGGACAGGGTCCCTGGGGAGATGGCTACACCTTC. This chain is built from TRBV25-1 and TRBJ1-2, with TRBD1 identical over 9 junction bases. Trimming leaves V shorter by 2 bases and J shorter by 6 bases, with the junction holding 13 bases beyond the gene matches. CDR1 and CDR2 (MGHDK, SYGVNS) derive from the germline V gene. Counted from cysteine to phenylalanine, this CDR3 has 17 amino acids. The retained sequence is limited to the CDR3, 51 bases, with the frame set at the first base.